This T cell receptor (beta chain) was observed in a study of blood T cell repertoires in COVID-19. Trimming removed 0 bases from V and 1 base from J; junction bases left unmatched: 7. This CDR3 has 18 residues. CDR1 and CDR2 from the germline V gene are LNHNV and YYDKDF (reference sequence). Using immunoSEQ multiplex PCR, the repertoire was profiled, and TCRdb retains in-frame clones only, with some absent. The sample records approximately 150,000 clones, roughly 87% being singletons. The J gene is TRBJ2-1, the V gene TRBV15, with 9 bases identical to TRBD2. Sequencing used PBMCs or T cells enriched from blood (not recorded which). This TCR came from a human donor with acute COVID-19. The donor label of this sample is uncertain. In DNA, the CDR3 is TGTGCCACCAGCAGAGATTCTAGCGGGGTTGGGTCCTACAATGAGCAGTTCTTC. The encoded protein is CATSRDSSGVGSYNEQFF.